Below, 2 T cell receptor beta chains from the same sample are listed, as sequenced in a study of spatial heterogeneity in lung cancer. TCRdb processed the 5' RACE reads anew with MiXCR; each CDR3 protein has one entry. The data hold tens of thousands of distinct CDR3 sequences, with under 7.5% observed a single time. Time point here: sample taken at primary tumor resection. This material consisted of PBMCs, taken at surgery. These receptors all come from a female donor with early-stage non-small cell lung cancer.

Many counts were recorded for this clonotype. The chain recombines TRBV7-2 with TRBJ2-5; D is undetermined. With 1 base removed from V and 1 base from J, the gap between germline ends came to 7 bases. Germline CDR1 SGHTA, CDR2 FQGNSA. The CDR3 contains 14 residues. CDR3 sequence: CASSLGAVQETQYF. The CDR3 DNA sequence: TGTGCCAGCAGCTTAGGGGCGGTCCAAGAGACCCAGTACTTC. Combining the CDR3 with reference TRBV7-2 and TRBJ2-5 gives the whole variable domain GAGVSQSPSNKVTEKGKDVELRCDPISGHTALYWYRQSLGQGLEFLIYFQGNSAPDKSGLPSDRFSAERTGGSVSTLTIQRTQQEDSAVYLCASSLGAVQETQYFGPGTRLLVL.

The chain couples TRBV20-1 to TRBJ2-7, with D possibly called TRBD1 or TRBD2 (5 bases each). The CDR3 is 12 residues long. From germline, CDR1 is DFQATT and CDR2 SNEGSKA (reference sequence). V was pared by 4 bases and J by 3 bases, with 10 bases between. The CDR3 DNA sequence: TGCAGTGCTACGGGGCTAGTCTACGAGCAGTACTTC. It translates to CSATGLVYEQYF.